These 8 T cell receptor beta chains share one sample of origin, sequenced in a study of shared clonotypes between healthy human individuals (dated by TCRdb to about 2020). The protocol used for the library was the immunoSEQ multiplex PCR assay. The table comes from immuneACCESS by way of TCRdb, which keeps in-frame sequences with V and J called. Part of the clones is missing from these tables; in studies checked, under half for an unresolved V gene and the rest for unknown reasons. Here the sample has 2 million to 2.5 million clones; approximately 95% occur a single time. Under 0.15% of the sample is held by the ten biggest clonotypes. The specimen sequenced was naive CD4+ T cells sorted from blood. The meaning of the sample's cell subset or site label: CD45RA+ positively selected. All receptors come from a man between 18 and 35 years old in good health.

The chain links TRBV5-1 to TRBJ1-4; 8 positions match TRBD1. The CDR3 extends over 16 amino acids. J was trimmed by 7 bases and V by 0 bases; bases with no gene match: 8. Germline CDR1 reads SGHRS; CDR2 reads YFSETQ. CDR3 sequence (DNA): TGCGCCAGCAGCTTGGGGAAGACAGGGGTCGGTGAAAAACTGTTTTTT. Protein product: CASSLGKTGVGEKLFF.

For the CDR3, the DNA is TGTGCCAGCCGTCAGCCTGGGACTAGCGGTCTGTCCTACGAGCAGTACTTC. Its translation is CASRQPGTSGLSYEQYF. This rearrangement joins TRBV18 to TRBJ2-7; TRBD2 agrees at 11 bases. From germline, CDR1 is KGHSH and CDR2 LQKENI. With V trimmed by 8 bases and J by 1 base, 13 bases remained unmatched. There are 17 residues in the CDR3.

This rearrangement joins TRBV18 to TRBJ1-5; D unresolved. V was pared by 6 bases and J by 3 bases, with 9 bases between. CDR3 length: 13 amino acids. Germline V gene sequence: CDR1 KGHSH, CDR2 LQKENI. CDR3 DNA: TGTGCCAGCTCCCCTTTGGACAATCAGCCCCAGCATTTT. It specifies CASSPLDNQPQHF.

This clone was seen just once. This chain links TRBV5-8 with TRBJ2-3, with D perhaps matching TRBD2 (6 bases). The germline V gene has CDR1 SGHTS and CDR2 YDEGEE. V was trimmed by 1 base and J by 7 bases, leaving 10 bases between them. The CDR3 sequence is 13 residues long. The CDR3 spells CASSLSGVNTQYF. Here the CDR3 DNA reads TGTGCCAGCAGCTTGTCGGGAGTGAATACGCAGTATTTT.

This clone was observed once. The CDR3 loop reads CASGQRSSSYEQYF. DNA for the CDR3: TGTGCCAGCGGACAGAGATCCAGCTCCTACGAGCAGTACTTC. The gene calls are TRBV27 and TRBJ2-7; TRBD1 is a possible D gene (6 bases). The CDR3 spans 14 residues. V was cut by 8 bases and J by 0 bases, with 14 bases left in between. The V gene's germline CDR1 is MNHEY and CDR2 SMNVEV (reference sequence).

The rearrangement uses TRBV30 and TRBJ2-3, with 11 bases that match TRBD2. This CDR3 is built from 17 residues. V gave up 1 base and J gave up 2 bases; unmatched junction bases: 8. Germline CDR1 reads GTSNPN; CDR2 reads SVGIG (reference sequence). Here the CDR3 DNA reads TGTGCCTGGAGTGCCTTAGCGGGGGGGTACTTCACAGATACGCAGTATTTT. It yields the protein CAWSALAGGYFTDTQYF.

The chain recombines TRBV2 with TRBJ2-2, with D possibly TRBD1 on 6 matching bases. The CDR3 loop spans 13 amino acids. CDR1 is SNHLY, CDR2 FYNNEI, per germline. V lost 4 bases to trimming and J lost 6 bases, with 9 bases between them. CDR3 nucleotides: TGTGCCAGCAGTGCGCAGGGGCCCGGGGAGCTGTTTTTT. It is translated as CASSAQGPGELFF.

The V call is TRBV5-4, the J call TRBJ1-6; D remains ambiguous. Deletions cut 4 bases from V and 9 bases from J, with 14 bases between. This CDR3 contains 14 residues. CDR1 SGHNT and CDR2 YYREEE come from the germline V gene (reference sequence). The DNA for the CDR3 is TGTGCCAGCAGCGAGGCCCACACCTCTTCACCCCTCCACTTT. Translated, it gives CASSEAHTSSPLHF. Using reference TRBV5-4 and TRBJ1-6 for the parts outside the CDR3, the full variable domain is ETGVTQSPTHLIKTRGQQVTLRCSSQSGHNTVSWYQQALGQGPQFIFQYYREEENGRGNFPPRFSGLQFPNYSSELNVNALELDDSALYLCASSEAHTSSPLHFGNGTRLTVT.